What follows are 22 T cell receptor beta chains derived from one specimen sequenced in a study of cytomegalovirus exposure and HLA in healthy donors. The primer mix had 60 Vbeta and 13 Jbeta primers. Assay used: immunoSEQ multiplex PCR; TCRdb lists only in-frame clones, some missing. The sample includes 65,000 to 90,000 clones, roughly 71% of them seen just once. The material sequenced was PBMCs. These receptors were collected from a man in his 70s in good health and CMV-seronegative.

This clone turned up a few times. V usage is TRBV7-8 and J usage is TRBJ2-7; 7 nucleotides align to TRBD1. This CDR3 has 12 residues. CDR1 is SGHVS and CDR2 is FQNEAQ in the germline V gene. V was clipped by 7 bases and J by 6 bases; unmatched bases: 6. The CDR3 here is CASKTGVGEQYF. The CDR3, as DNA: TGTGCCAGCAAAACAGGGGTAGGCGAGCAGTACTTC.

The rearrangement joins TRBV7-8 to TRBJ1-2; 7 positions match TRBD1. This CDR3 region has 13 residues. Germline values: CDR1 SGHVS, CDR2 FQNEAQ. The V gene end was trimmed by 4 bases and the J gene end by 1 base; junction bases not matched to a gene: 0. The CDR3 DNA sequence: TGTGCCAGCAGCTCAGGGGGTAACTATGGCTACACCTTC. As protein: CASSSGGNYGYTF.

The V and J genes are TRBV29-1 and TRBJ2-2, with D possibly matching TRBD1 (5 bases). The CDR3 extends over 13 amino acids. V gave up 3 bases and J gave up 7 bases, with 12 bases separating them. CDR1 and CDR2 from the germline V gene are SQVTM and ANQGSEA. The CDR3 protein is CSVESGFGGELFF. The CDR3 DNA is TGCAGCGTTGAGTCAGGGTTTGGCGGGGAGCTGTTTTTT.

The J gene is TRBJ2-1, the V gene TRBV11-3; 10 bases agree with TRBD2. Germline V gives CDR1 SGHNT, CDR2 YENEEA. This CDR3 comprises 16 residues. After removal of 1 base from V and 7 bases from J, the junction contained 7 bases not matched to a gene. CDR3 loop: CASSLGGTSVDNEQFF. The CDR3 nucleotides are TGTGCCAGCAGCTTAGGGGGGACTAGCGTTGATAATGAGCAGTTCTTC.

The CDR3 DNA reads TGTGCCATCAGTGAGCCCCTACTAGCGTATGGCTACGAGCAGTACTTC. Translation gives CAISEPLLAYGYEQYF. The chain combines TRBV10-3 with TRBJ2-7; 7 nucleotides match TRBD2. After removal of 2 bases from V and 3 bases from J, the junction contained 10 bases not matched to a gene. Germline V lookup: CDR1 ENHRY, CDR2 SYGVKD. The CDR3 spans 16 residues.

The chain recombines TRBV9 with TRBJ2-5; 8 bases map to TRBD1. Germline V CDR1 and CDR2: SGDLS, YYNGEE. V lost 4 bases and J lost 6; bases outside the gene matches: 8. This CDR3 contains 14 residues. CDR3 sequence (DNA): TGTGCCAGCAGCTATCCGGACAGGGAACAGACCCAGTACTTC. It translates to CASSYPDREQTQYF.

This chain uses TRBV7-2 with TRBJ1-4; a possible D gene is TRBD1 (5 bases). The CDR3 is 16 residues long. Between the trimmed V and J ends, which lost 5 bases and 3 bases, there was a span of 16 bases. Germline-derived CDR1 and CDR2 are SGHTA and FQGNSA. The chain's CDR3 is CASSARKGYANEKLFF. In DNA, the CDR3 is TGTGCCAGCAGCGCTCGGAAGGGGTATGCTAATGAAAAACTGTTTTTT.

This chain connects TRBV4-3 to TRBJ2-1; the D gene is possibly TRBD1 (5 bases). CDR1 and CDR2 from the germline V gene are LGHNA and YSLEER. CDR3 length: 15 residues. Deletions cut 2 bases from V and 7 bases from J, with 15 bases between. CDR3 loop: CASSQLYPGKNEQFF. CDR3 DNA sequence: TGCGCCAGCAGCCAACTCTATCCAGGGAAGAATGAGCAGTTCTTC.

The sample holds a few counts of this clone. The chain couples TRBV18 to TRBJ1-2; perhaps TRBD1 as D (5 bases). The CDR3 has 16 amino acids. V gave up 4 bases and J gave up 4 bases, with 19 bases separating them. Germline V lookup: CDR1 KGHSH, CDR2 LQKENI. CDR3 nucleotides: TGTGCCAGCTCACAGGCCGTGCAGGGTACCTCCTATGGCTACACCTTC. The encoded protein is CASSQAVQGTSYGYTF.

With regard to this clone: A read error may account for a junction end that differs from germline. The genes are TRBV5-4 and TRBJ2-7; 7 bases are shared with TRBD1. Germline-derived CDR1 and CDR2 are SGHNT and YYREEE (reference sequence). The CDR3 runs 15 residues. CDR3 region: CASSPVGSHRDSLLF. The CDR3 DNA follows: TGTGCCAGCAGCCCCGTGGGGTCCCACCGGGACAGCCTCCTCTTC.

V and J are TRBV19 and TRBJ2-7; 12 nucleotides line up with TRBD1. Germline V CDR1 and CDR2: LNHDA, SQIVND (reference sequence). V dropped 5 bases and J dropped 6; count of bases not matched to a gene: 14. The length of the CDR3 is 17 residues. In nucleotides, the CDR3 is TGTGCCAGTAGTTCGGGACAGGGGGCGCCAGGTCGTTCCGAGCAGTACTTC. It yields the protein CASSSGQGAPGRSEQYF.

The chain is built from TRBV7-2 and TRBJ2-1; 8 bases fit TRBD2. The CDR3 length is 16 residues. V trimming: 1 base; J trimming: 5 bases; junction bases outside the gene matches: 7. Germline CDR1 is SGHTA and CDR2 is FQGNSA. The CDR3 here is CASSLVSGGPNNEQFF. CDR3 DNA: TGTGCCAGCAGCTTAGTCAGCGGGGGCCCCAACAATGAGCAGTTCTTC.

This chain joins TRBV18 and TRBJ1-4; D is undetermined. This CDR3 contains 15 residues. In germline, CDR1 is KGHSH, CDR2 LQKENI. V was pared by 2 bases and J by 8 bases, with 15 bases between. The CDR3 protein is CASSPTDSFGEKLFF. The CDR3 nucleotides are TGTGCCAGCTCACCAACGGACTCCTTCGGGGAAAAACTGTTTTTT. The whole variable domain, remainder taken from reference TRBV18 and TRBJ1-4, is NAGVMQNPRHLVRRRGQEARLRCSPMKGHSHVYWYRQLPEEGLKFMVYLQKENIIDESGMPKERFSAEFPKEGPSILRIQQVVRGDSAAYFCASSPTDSFGEKLFFGSGTQLSVL.

This rearrangement joins TRBV2 to TRBJ2-3, with D tentatively TRBD2 (5 bases). This CDR3 is 13 amino acids long. Trimming took 7 bases from V and 3 from J, leaving 11 bases between them. Germline CDR1 SNHLY, CDR2 FYNNEI. The CDR3 DNA is TGTGCCAGCATGAGGGAATCGACAGATACGCAGTATTTT. Its protein is CASMRESTDTQYF. The entire variable domain, with the rest obtained from reference TRBV2 and TRBJ2-3, is as follows: EPEVTQTPSHQVTQMGQEVILRCVPISNHLYFYWYRQILGQKVEFLVSFYNNEISEKSEIFDDQFSVERPDGSNFTLKIRSTKLEDSAMYFCASMRESTDTQYFGPGTRLTVL.

This clone was seen once. This chain joins TRBV7-2 and TRBJ2-3, with 10 bases identical to TRBD2. The V gene's germline CDR1 is SGHTA and CDR2 FQGNSA. The CDR3 is 12 amino acids. V was clipped by 5 bases and J by 8 bases; unmatched bases: 1. CDR3 in amino acids: CASSEREGTQYF. The CDR3 region has the DNA TGTGCCAGCAGCGAGCGGGAGGGTACGCAGTATTTT.

This chain joins TRBV7-9 and TRBJ2-1; 11 bases map to TRBD1. With 0 bases clipped from V and 6 bases from J, the junction kept 7 bases outside the gene matches. The CDR3 totals 17 residues. The germline gives CDR1 SEHNR, CDR2 FQNEAQ (reference sequence). CDR3 residues: CASSLAVTGTGGNEQFF. CDR3 sequence (DNA): TGTGCCAGCAGCTTAGCCGTAACAGGGACAGGGGGCAATGAGCAGTTCTTC. Using reference TRBV7-9 and TRBJ2-1 for the parts outside the CDR3, the full variable domain is DTGVSQNPRHKITKRGQNVTFRCDPISEHNRLYWYRQTLGQGPEFLTYFQNEAQLEKSRLLSDRFSAERPKGSFSTLEIQRTEQGDSAMYLCASSLAVTGTGGNEQFFGPGTRLTVL.

A few counts support this clone. V usage is TRBV27 and J usage is TRBJ2-5, with TRBD2 identical over 8 bases. Germline CDR1 is MNHEY and CDR2 is SMNVEV (reference sequence). The V gene end was trimmed by 5 bases and the J gene end by 3 bases; junction bases not matched to a gene: 11. The CDR3 sequence is 16 residues long. The DNA of the CDR3 is TGTGCCAGCAGTCCCGATGGACTAGCATGGGAAGAGACCCAGTACTTC. It is translated as CASSPDGLAWEETQYF.

The chain carries TRBV5-6 and TRBJ2-7; TRBD2 agrees at 12 bases. Looked up from germline, CDR1 is SGHDT and CDR2 is YYEEEE. V shed 2 bases, J shed 0 bases, and the junction held 0 bases outside the gene matches. The CDR3 totals 15 residues. CDR3 bases: TGTGCCAGCAGCTTACTAGCGGGAGGCTCCTACGAGCAGTACTTC. It codes for CASSLLAGGSYEQYF. Full variable domain (outside the CDR3, taken from reference TRBV5-6 and TRBJ2-7): DAGVTQSPTHLIKTRGQQVTLRCSPKSGHDTVSWYQQALGQGPQFIFQYYEEEERQRGNFPDRFSGHQFPNYSSELNVNALLLGDSALYLCASSLLAGGSYEQYFGPGTRLTVT.

This chain uses TRBV5-1 with TRBJ2-3; TRBD1 aligns across 7 bases. The CDR3 loop spans 15 amino acids. The ends lost 3 bases at V and 1 base at J; junction bases unmatched: 5. Germline CDR1 and CDR2: SGHRS and YFSETQ. The CDR3 protein is CASSYRGVGTDTQYF. The DNA of the CDR3 is TGCGCCAGCAGCTACAGGGGCGTCGGCACAGATACGCAGTATTTT.

This clone came up many times. This chain joins TRBV12-5 and TRBJ1-1; D remains ambiguous. Trimming removed 0 bases at V and 0 bases at J, with 14 bases between. CDR1 and CDR2 from the germline V gene are LGHNT and FRNRAP. The CDR3 runs to 17 residues. The CDR3 DNA is TGTGCTAGTGGTTTGGTCCCTTTAGTTGTGCTGAACACTGAAGCTTTCTTT. As protein: CASGLVPLVVLNTEAFF.

The V call is TRBV4-1, the J call TRBJ2-1; D is perhaps TRBD1 (5 bases). This CDR3 contains 16 residues. Trimming pared 4 bases from V and 5 bases from J, leaving 18 bases between. Germline V lookup: CDR1 MGHRA, CDR2 YSYEKL. The CDR3: CASSRSEGVGDNEQFF. The CDR3 region has the DNA TGCGCCAGCAGCCGATCTGAAGGGGTTGGTGACAATGAGCAGTTCTTC.

In its sample, this clone was seen a few times. The chain carries TRBV6-6 and TRBJ2-1; D might be TRBD1 (6 bases). Trimming left V 6 bases short and J 8 bases short, with 8 bases between. Germline V CDR1 and CDR2: MNHNY, SVGAGI (reference sequence). The CDR3 spans 11 residues. In DNA form, the CDR3 reads TGTGCCAGCAGGGGGGCGGATGAGCAGTTCTTC. It yields the protein CASRGADEQFF.